This entry concerns a single TCR beta chain. As yet, its antigen is unknown. The identical CDR3 is also encoded by other nucleotide sequences in the sample. This record comes from a study of PD-1 blockade in classical Hodgkin lymphoma. Study-wide context: Once every 2 weeks, patients received intravenous nivolumab at 3 mg/kg.

Relapse was seen in all patients after autologous stem cell transplantation, and brentuximab vedotin exposure was variable. Complete response, partial response or progressive disease was each patient's best response. General observations from the study: Healthy donors were reported to have higher baseline TCR diversity than newly diagnosed patients. CD8+ TCR diversity did not rise significantly by C4D1, unlike CD4+.

Sequencing was performed with immunoSEQ multiplex PCR; in TCRdb, only in-frame clones are kept and a portion is missing. The table lists 55,000 to 80,000 clones, about 92% of them singletons. Sequenced material: peripheral blood mononuclear cells (PBMCs), taken at baseline. This sequence was found in a human donor with classical Hodgkin lymphoma.

This CDR3 is CASSPRISKTYEQYF. The CDR3 nucleotides are TGTGCCAGTAGTCCCCGGATAAGTAAGACCTACGAGCAGTACTTC. This chain joins TRBV28 and TRBJ2-7; no definite D call. Trimming shortened V by 9 bases and J by 2 bases, and 20 bases separated the two germline ends. Germline CDR1 and CDR2: MDHEN and SYDVKM. The CDR3 extends over 15 amino acids.